These T cell receptor beta chains were read from a single sample in a study of T cell responses to AZD1222 COVID-19 vaccine. This table comes from immunoSEQ multiplex PCR, and its TCRdb copy is limited to in-frame clones, with some not included. The table lists 160,000 or so clones, about 89% of them singletons, with 1.5% to 2% in the top ten. The material was peripheral blood, obtained on day 0 of AZD1222 vaccination. These receptors originate from an adult in good health. Each CDR3 is given with its conserved first and last residue. D genes are given only for firm matches. Size is omitted from some rows. Given values are once, few, many or a class for expanded clones.

-	TRBV11-2	TRBJ2-6	TRBD1	19	CASSSTKGQGHSGANVLTF	TGTGCCAGCAGCTCAACAAAGGGACAGGGACACTCTGGGGCCAACGTCCTGACTTTC
-	TRBV11-2	TRBJ2-2	-	11	CASSSAEELFF	TGTGCCAGCAGCTCTGCCGAGGAGCTGTTTTTT
-	TRBV28	TRBJ1-5	TRBD1	15	CAITGGTGDYQPQHF	TGTGCCATCACGGGTGGGACAGGGGACTATCAGCCCCAGCATTTT
-	TRBV3-1/TRBV3-2	TRBJ1-6	TRBD1	14	CASSQTGVGSPLHF	TGTGCCAGCAGCCAGACAGGGGTTGGTTCACCCCTCCACTTT
-	TRBV18	TRBJ1-3	-	16	CASSPYRDFSGNTIYF	TGTGCCAGCTCACCATACAGGGACTTCTCTGGAAACACCATATATTTT
-	TRBV15	TRBJ1-1	-	14	CATSYGRENTEAFF	TGTGCCACCAGTTATGGACGGGAGAACACTGAAGCTTTCTTT
-	TRBV25-1	TRBJ2-5	TRBD1	15	CASRQATGLGETQYF	TGTGCCAGCAGGCAGGCGACAGGGTTGGGAGAGACCCAGTACTTC
-	TRBV27	TRBJ2-7	-	14	CASSLRERDYEQYF	TGTGCCAGCAGTTTAAGGGAACGCGACTACGAGCAGTACTTC
-	TRBV6-1	TRBJ1-5	TRBD1	18	CASSEYGTGLVGNQPQHF	TGTGCCAGCAGTGAATATGGGACAGGTCTGGTGGGCAATCAGCCCCAGCATTTT
-	TRBV28	TRBJ1-5	-	14	CANSRDGRNQPQHF	TGTGCCAATAGCCGGGACGGGAGAAATCAGCCCCAGCATTTT
-	TRBV2	TRBJ2-7	-	13	CASSEIQDDEQYF	TGTGCCAGCAGTGAAATTCAAGATGACGAGCAGTACTTC
-	TRBV7-8	TRBJ2-5	-	14	CASSLRTSKETQYF	TGTGCCAGCAGCTTAAGGACGTCAAAAGAGACCCAGTACTTC
-	TRBV5-5	TRBJ2-1	-	12	CASSPSGTEQFF	TGTGCCAGCAGCCCAAGCGGGACAGAGCAGTTCTTC
-	TRBV30	TRBJ1-5	-	14	CAWSSGQRNQPQHF	TGTGCCTGGAGTTCGGGACAACGCAATCAGCCCCAGCATTTT
-	TRBV4-2	TRBJ2-1	TRBD2	16	CASSQGGSGGTNEQFF	TGTGCCAGCAGCCAAGGTGGTAGCGGGGGGACGAATGAGCAGTTCTTC
once	TRBV28	TRBJ2-5	-	14	CASSFAGAVETQYF	TGTGCCAGCAGTTTCGCGGGGGCCGTGGAGACCCAGTACTTC
-	TRBV18	TRBJ1-6	-	18	CASSPRTRTVSYNSPLHF	TGTGCCAGCTCACCACGGACCCGGACGGTATCCTATAATTCACCCCTCCACTTT
-	TRBV6-5	TRBJ1-6	-	16	CASSYSSEPENSPLHF	TGTGCCAGCAGTTACTCGAGTGAACCTGAGAATTCACCCCTCCACTTT
-	TRBV29-1	TRBJ1-3	-	14	CSVEDRRGPNTIYF	TGCAGCGTTGAAGATCGGAGAGGCCCAAACACCATATATTTT
-	TRBV28	TRBJ1-1	TRBD1	14	CASSTGAVDTEAFF	TGTGCCAGCAGTACAGGGGCGGTGGACACTGAAGCTTTCTTT
-	TRBV28	TRBJ2-3	TRBD2	15	CASRVAGRGTDTQYF	TGTGCCAGCAGAGTAGCGGGAAGGGGCACAGATACGCAGTATTTT
-	TRBV30	TRBJ1-1	-	12	CAWSVSNSQAFF	TGTGCCTGGAGTGTATCGAATTCTCAAGCTTTCTTT
-	TRBV24-1	TRBJ2-1	TRBD2	20	CATSDRKTSGALWAYNEQFF	TGTGCCACCAGTGACCGTAAGACTAGCGGGGCGTTGTGGGCCTACAATGAGCAGTTCTTC
once	TRBV18	TRBJ2-3	-	14	CASSARGGTDTQYF	TGTGCCAGCTCAGCTAGGGGGGGCACAGATACGCAGTATTTT
-	TRBV25-1	TRBJ2-3	-	12	CASSEFLDTQYF	TGTGCCAGCAGTGAATTCTTGGATACGCAGTATTTT
-	TRBV25-1	TRBJ2-1	-	13	CASSPGGRNEQFF	TGTGCCAGCAGTCCCGGGGGGCGCAATGAGCAGTTCTTC
-	TRBV23-1	TRBJ1-1	-	14	CASSPLDLISEAFF	TGCGCCAGCAGTCCACTGGACTTAATCTCTGAAGCTTTCTTT
once	TRBV27	TRBJ2-1	TRBD2	18	CASRPPSGRAKSYNEQFF	TGTGCCAGCAGACCTCCTAGCGGGAGGGCCAAGTCCTACAATGAGCAGTTCTTC
once	TRBV3-1/TRBV3-2	TRBJ1-3	-	15	CASSQVLQGGNTIYF	TGTGCCAGCAGCCAAGTCCTACAGGGTGGGAACACCATATATTTT
-	TRBV15	TRBJ1-1	-	19	CATSRDLRGRGQLNTEAFF	TGTGCCACCAGCAGAGATTTGAGGGGCCGGGGGCAACTGAACACTGAAGCTTTCTTT
-	TRBV6-6	TRBJ1-6	TRBD1	15	CASRKGTADNSPLHF	TGTGCCAGCAGAAAGGGGACAGCCGATAATTCACCCCTCCACTTT
-	TRBV19	TRBJ2-5	TRBD1	14	CANKLDRGVQTQYF	TGTGCCAACAAGCTGGACAGGGGAGTACAGACCCAGTACTTC
-	TRBV2	TRBJ2-5	TRBD1	13	CASQRDRGETQYF	TGTGCCAGTCAGCGGGACAGGGGTGAGACCCAGTACTTC
-	TRBV10-2	TRBJ1-2	-	17	CASSDQGGRNGNYGYTF	TGCGCCAGCAGTGATCAGGGTGGACGGAATGGAAACTATGGCTACACCTTC
-	TRBV6-5	TRBJ2-3	TRBD1	15	CASRTGTGRTDTQYF	TGTGCCAGCAGAACCGGGACAGGGAGGACAGATACGCAGTATTTT
-	TRBV30	TRBJ1-6	-	15	CAWSVRGLYNSPLHF	TGTGCCTGGAGTGTACGAGGGCTCTATAATTCACCCCTCCACTTT
-	TRBV5-1	TRBJ2-5	TRBD1	17	CASSGRTGPSSQETQYF	TGCGCCAGCAGCGGAAGGACAGGGCCCTCTTCCCAAGAGACCCAGTACTTC
-	TRBV3-1/TRBV3-2	TRBJ2-7	-	13	CASSPLGGGEQYF	TGTGCCAGCAGCCCCTTGGGAGGGGGCGAGCAGTACTTC
-	TRBV7-2	TRBJ2-3	TRBD2	18	CASSLPRLAGDSTDTQYF	TGTGCCAGCAGCTTACCCCGACTAGCGGGGGACAGCACAGATACGCAGTATTTT
-	TRBV9	TRBJ2-1	TRBD2	18	CASSPRLAGGPGLLGQFF	TGTGCCAGCAGCCCCAGACTAGCGGGAGGGCCGGGGCTTTTAGGGCAGTTCTTC
-	TRBV9	TRBJ1-2	-	13	CASSVARDYGYTF	TGTGCCAGCAGCGTAGCCAGGGACTATGGCTACACCTTC
-	TRBV5-6	TRBJ1-3	-	14	CASSLVEVGNTIYF	TGTGCCAGCAGCTTGGTGGAGGTTGGGAACACCATATATTTT
-	TRBV6-1	TRBJ1-3	-	13	CASSEMGAASIYF	TGTGCCAGCAGTGAAATGGGGGCCGCCTCCATATATTTT
-	TRBV27	TRBJ2-1	-	14	CASPASVSPHEQFF	TGTGCCAGCCCGGCTAGCGTCAGTCCCCATGAGCAGTTCTTC
-	TRBV5-1	TRBJ2-3	TRBD2	16	CASSPRLAGVPDTQYF	TGCGCCAGCAGCCCCAGACTAGCGGGAGTCCCAGATACGCAGTATTTT
once	TRBV20-1	TRBJ1-1	-	13	CSASGVANTEAFF	TGCAGTGCTAGTGGGGTCGCGAACACTGAAGCTTTCTTT
-	TRBV7-2	TRBJ2-3	TRBD2	14	CASSWAGEIDTQYF	TGTGCCAGCAGCTGGGCGGGAGAGATCGATACGCAGTATTTT
-	TRBV6-2/TRBV6-3	TRBJ2-7	-	13	CASSYIARNEQYF	TGTGCCAGCAGTTACATAGCGAGGAACGAGCAGTACTTC
-	TRBV4-1	TRBJ1-1	TRBD1	15	CASSQVGGANTEAFF	TGCGCCAGCAGCCAAGTAGGGGGCGCGAACACTGAAGCTTTCTTT
-	TRBV7-2	TRBJ1-2	-	15	CASSLDRTSRSGYTF	TGTGCCAGCAGCTTAGACCGGACCTCCCGAAGTGGCTACACCTTC